Following are 12 T cell receptor beta chains from one sample sequenced in a study of T cells in Graves' hyperthyroidism and ophthalmopathy. Authors of the study amplified TCR beta CDR3 regions from RNA transcripts. Researchers ran a first-round RT-PCR on the TCR CDR3 using the HTBI primer set. TCRdb ran MiXCR on the multiplex PCR reads and lists one entry per CDR3 protein. Of roughly 290,000 distinct CDR3 sequences listed, roughly 15% are singletons. What was sequenced was blood. These receptors all stem from a woman aged 25 to 39 with Graves' hyperthyroidism that later progressed to Graves' ophthalmopathy.

This clonotype came up many times. V gene TRBV6-2 or TRBV6-3 combines with J gene TRBJ2-1, with 11 bases fitting TRBD2. Per germline, CDR1 MNHEY and CDR2 SVGEGT. Unmatched junction bases numbered 15, after V lost 1 base and J lost 7 bases. CDR3 length: 19 amino acids. DNA for the CDR3: TGTGCCAGCAGTTACTTTCCGGGAGGGAAAAGACTAGCGGGAAATGAGCAGTTCTTC. Its protein product is CASSYFPGGKRLAGNEQFF.

This clonotype has a count of ten or more. The genes are TRBV28 and TRBJ2-2, with D possibly TRBD1 on 6 matching bases. V was shortened by 7 bases and J by 5 bases, with 14 bases between the two germline ends. Germline V lookup: CDR1 MDHEN, CDR2 SYDVKM. The CDR3 consists of 14 residues. The CDR3 loop reads CASNPGVPTGELFF. Here the CDR3 DNA reads TGTGCCAGCAACCCAGGGGTGCCTACCGGGGAGCTGTTTTTT. Full variable domain (remainder filled in from reference TRBV28 and TRBJ2-2): DVKVTQSSRYLVKRTGEKVFLECVQDMDHENMFWYRQDPGLGLRLIYFSYDVKMKEKGDIPEGYSVSREKKERFSLILESASTNQTSMYLCASNPGVPTGELFFGEGSRLTVL.

The chain employs TRBV28 and TRBJ1-2; D is unresolved. This CDR3 is built from 14 residues. From germline, CDR1 is MDHEN and CDR2 SYDVKM. The germline V and J ends were trimmed by 6 bases and 4 bases, with 15 bases remaining between them. The CDR3 coding sequence is TGTGCCAGCAGCCCCGACGGGGAGGCCTATGGCTACACCTTC. This codes for CASSPDGEAYGYTF.

This clonotype occurred many times. The genes are TRBV6-1 and TRBJ1-1; perhaps TRBD1 as D (5 bases). This CDR3 is 14 amino acids long. Deletions cut 3 bases from V and 3 bases from J, with 11 bases between. From germline, CDR1 is MNHNS and CDR2 SASEGT. CDR3 DNA: TGTGCCAGCAGTGAGAACGGGGGATACACTGAAGCTTTCTTT. As protein: CASSENGGYTEAFF.

The sample holds many counts of this clonotype. The genes are TRBV7-2 and TRBJ2-1; tentatively, D is TRBD1 (8 bases). Germline loops: CDR1 SGHTA, CDR2 FQGNSA. The CDR3 totals 17 residues. V was shortened by 4 bases and J by 6 bases, with 22 bases between the two germline ends. This CDR3 reads CASSSFTGGVSRNEQFF. The DNA for the CDR3 is TGTGCCAGCAGCTCCTTTACAGGGGGGGTTAGCCGCAATGAGCAGTTCTTC.

This clonotype has a count of ten or more. The V gene is TRBV5-1, the J gene TRBJ2-7; 12 nucleotides match TRBD2. CDR3 length: 17 amino acids. CDR1 is SGHRS and CDR2 is YFSETQ in the germline V gene. Trimming took 4 bases from V and 2 from J; bases not matched to a gene: 10. The CDR3 DNA is TGCGCCAGCAGCCCTGCGAGGACTAGCGGGACTCCCTACGAGCAGTACTTC. Translated: CASSPARTSGTPYEQYF.

This clonotype was seen ten or more times. The genes are TRBV12-3 or TRBV12-4 and TRBJ2-7; 7 nucleotides align to TRBD1. The CDR3 contains 16 residues. V gave up 5 bases and J gave up 0 bases; unmatched junction bases: 10. For the CDR3, the DNA is TGTGCCAGCAGTGCCTTCGGGACAGCTGACTCCTACGAGCAGTACTTC. It is translated as CASSAFGTADSYEQYF.

This clonotype was seen more than once but under ten times. The chain uses TRBV4-1 and TRBJ1-2, with D perhaps matching TRBD1 (5 bases). In germline, CDR1 is MGHRA, CDR2 YSYEKL. Trimming took off 1 base at V and 3 bases at J, with 9 bases between the two ends. CDR3 size: 14 residues. In nucleotides, the CDR3 is TGCGCCAGCAGCCAAGTAGGCAGGGACTATGGCTACACCTTC. It translates to CASSQVGRDYGYTF.

There are many counts of this clonotype. An end of the junction does not agree with germline; a read error may underlie this. The chain carries TRBV11-2 and TRBJ2-2; 7 bases align to TRBD2. The germline gives CDR1 SGHAT, CDR2 FQNNGV. This CDR3 has 15 amino acids. As DNA, the CDR3 is TGTGCCAGCAGGTTAGCGGGTCCCGGCACCGGGGAGCTGTTTTTT. It is translated as CASRLAGPGTGELFF. The whole variable domain, filled in from reference TRBV11-2 and TRBJ2-2, reads EAGVAQSPRYKIIEKRQSVAFWCNPISGHATLYWYQQILGQGPKLLIQFQNNGVVDDSQLPKDRFSAERLKGVDSTLKIQPAKLEDSAVYLCASRLAGPGTGELFFGEGSRLTVL.

There are many counts of this clonotype. This rearrangement joins TRBV29-1 to TRBJ2-1; D is uncertain. The ends were cut back, 7 bases at V and 3 bases at J, with 7 bases in the middle. This CDR3 has 11 amino acids. Germline CDR1 reads SQVTM; CDR2 reads ANQGSEA. CDR3 bases: TGCAGCGGTATAAACTACAATGAGCAGTTCTTC. It encodes CSGINYNEQFF.

Many counts were recorded for this clonotype. The chain joins TRBV7-2 to TRBJ2-1; D ambiguous. The CDR3 has 12 amino acids. Germline values: CDR1 SGHTA, CDR2 FQGNSA. Between the trimmed V and J ends, which lost 6 bases and 4 bases, there was a span of 7 bases. CDR3 DNA sequence: TGTGCCAGCAGGGGTATTTACAATGAGCAGTTCTTC. Translating gives CASRGIYNEQFF.

This clonotype was detected ten times or more. CDR3 region: CASSHRGLEQYF. For the CDR3, the DNA is TGTGCCAGCAGTCACAGGGGGCTCGAGCAGTACTTC. The gene calls are TRBV3-1 and TRBJ2-7, with TRBD1 matching over 9 bases. V was pared by 6 bases and J by 6 bases, with 3 bases of the junction left unmatched. This CDR3 has 12 residues. CDR1 and CDR2 (germline): LGHDT, YNNKEL (reference sequence).